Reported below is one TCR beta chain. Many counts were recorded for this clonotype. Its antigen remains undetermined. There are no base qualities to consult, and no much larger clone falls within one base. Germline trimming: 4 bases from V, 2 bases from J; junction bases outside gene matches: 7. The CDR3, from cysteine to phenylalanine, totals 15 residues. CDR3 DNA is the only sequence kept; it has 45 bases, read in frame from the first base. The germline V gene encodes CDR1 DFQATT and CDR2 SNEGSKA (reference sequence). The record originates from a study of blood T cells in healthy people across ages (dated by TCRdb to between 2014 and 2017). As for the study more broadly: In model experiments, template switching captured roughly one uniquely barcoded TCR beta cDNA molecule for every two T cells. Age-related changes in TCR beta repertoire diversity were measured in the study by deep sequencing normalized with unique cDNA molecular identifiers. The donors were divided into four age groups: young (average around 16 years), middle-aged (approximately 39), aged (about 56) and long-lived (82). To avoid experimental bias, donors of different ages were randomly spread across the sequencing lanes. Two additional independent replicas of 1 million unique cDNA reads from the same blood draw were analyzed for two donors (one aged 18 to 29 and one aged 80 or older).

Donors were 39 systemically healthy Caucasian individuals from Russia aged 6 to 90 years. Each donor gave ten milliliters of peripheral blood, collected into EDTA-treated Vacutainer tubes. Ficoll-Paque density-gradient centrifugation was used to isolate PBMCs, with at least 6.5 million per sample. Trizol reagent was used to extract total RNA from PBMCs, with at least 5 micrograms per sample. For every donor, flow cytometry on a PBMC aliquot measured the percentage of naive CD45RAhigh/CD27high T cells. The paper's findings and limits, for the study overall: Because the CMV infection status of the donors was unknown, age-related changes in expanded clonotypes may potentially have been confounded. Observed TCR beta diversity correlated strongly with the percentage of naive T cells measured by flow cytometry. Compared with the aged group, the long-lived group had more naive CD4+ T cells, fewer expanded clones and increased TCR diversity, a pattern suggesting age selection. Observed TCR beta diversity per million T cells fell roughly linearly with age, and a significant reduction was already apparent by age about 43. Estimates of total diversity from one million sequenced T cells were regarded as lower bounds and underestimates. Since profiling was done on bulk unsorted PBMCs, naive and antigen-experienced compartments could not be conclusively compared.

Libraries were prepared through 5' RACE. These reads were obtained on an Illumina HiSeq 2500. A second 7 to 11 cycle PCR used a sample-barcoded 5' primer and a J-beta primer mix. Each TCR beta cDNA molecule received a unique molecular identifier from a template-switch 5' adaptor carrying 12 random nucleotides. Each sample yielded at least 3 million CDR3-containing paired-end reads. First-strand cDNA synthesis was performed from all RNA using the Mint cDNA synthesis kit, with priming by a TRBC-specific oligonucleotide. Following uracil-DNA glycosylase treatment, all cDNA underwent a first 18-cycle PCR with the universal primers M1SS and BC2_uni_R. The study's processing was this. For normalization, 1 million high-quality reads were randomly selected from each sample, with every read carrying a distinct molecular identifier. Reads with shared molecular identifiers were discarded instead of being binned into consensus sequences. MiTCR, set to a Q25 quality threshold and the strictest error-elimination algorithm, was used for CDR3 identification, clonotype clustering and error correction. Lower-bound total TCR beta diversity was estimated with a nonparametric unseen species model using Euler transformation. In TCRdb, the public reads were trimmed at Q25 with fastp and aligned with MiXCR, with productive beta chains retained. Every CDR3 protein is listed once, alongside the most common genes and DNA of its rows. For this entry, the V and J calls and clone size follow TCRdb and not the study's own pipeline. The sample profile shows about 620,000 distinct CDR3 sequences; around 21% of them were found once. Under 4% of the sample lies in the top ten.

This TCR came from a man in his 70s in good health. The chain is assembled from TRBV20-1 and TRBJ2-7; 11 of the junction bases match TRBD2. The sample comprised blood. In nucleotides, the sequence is TGCAGTGCTAAGGTAGCGGGAGGGTCCACCTACGAGCAGTACTTC. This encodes CSAKVAGGSTYEQYF.